One and the same sample provided the 17 T cell receptor beta chains below, sequenced in a study of Ad26.COV2.S vaccination and SARS-CoV-2 variants. Treatment denoted: about 20 received Ad26.COV2.S at low or high dose, single or two shots; several received placebo; per-sample allocation not given. Collection of the samples took place on day 63 after the first injection of vaccine or placebo. The data were produced by immunoSEQ multiplex PCR, yet TCRdb's version contains in-frame clones alone and is incomplete. The sample holds some 340,000 clones, approximately 80% seen once. Sequenced material: peripheral blood, taken in a trial of Ad26.COV2.S vaccine versus placebo. The receptors were sampled from a person between 18 and 65 years old who received the Ad26.COV2.S COVID-19 vaccine or a placebo.

In this sample, this clone turned up once. This chain links TRBV2 with TRBJ2-7, with D uncertain. Germline-derived CDR1 and CDR2 are SNHLY and FYNNEI. Trimming removed 3 bases at V and 2 bases at J, with 2 bases between. The CDR3 has 11 residues. CDR3 amino acids: CASSDTYEQYF. Here the CDR3 DNA reads TGTGCCAGCAGTGACACCTACGAGCAGTACTTC.

The chain links TRBV6-5 to TRBJ1-1; D uncertain. Trimming took 0 bases from V and 1 from J, leaving 6 bases between them. This CDR3 spans 14 amino acids. Germline CDR1 reads MNHEY; CDR2 reads SVGAGI. The CDR3 coding sequence is TGTGCCAGCAGTTACTCTCTGGGGAACACTGAAGCTTTCTTT. Its translation is CASSYSLGNTEAFF.

The chain is built from TRBV7-8 and TRBJ2-5, with 10 bases lining up with TRBD1. This CDR3 is built from 14 residues. Germline V gene sequence: CDR1 SGHVS, CDR2 FQNEAQ. Unmatched junction bases numbered 4, after V lost 5 bases and J lost 4 bases. The CDR3 protein is CASSLRTGGETQYF. CDR3 in DNA: TGTGCCAGCAGCCTGAGGACAGGGGGAGAGACCCAGTACTTC.

The sample holds a few counts of this clone. V is TRBV28 and J is TRBJ2-2; 9 bases line up with TRBD1. V lost 6 bases, J lost 2 bases, and 7 bases stayed unmatched. This CDR3 spans 16 amino acids. Per germline, CDR1 MDHEN and CDR2 SYDVKM. The CDR3 nucleotides are TGTGCCAGCAGCCGAAACAGGGGGCGCAACACCGGGGAGCTGTTTTTT. Residues: CASSRNRGRNTGELFF.

The sample holds a few counts of this clone. The rearrangement joins TRBV2 to TRBJ2-7, with TRBD1 matching 7 bases. Losses at the gene ends were 6 bases for V and 0 bases for J; bases not matched to a gene: 5. The CDR3 has 14 residues. Germline-derived CDR1 and CDR2 are SNHLY and FYNNEI. CDR3 amino acids: CASRPTGPSYEQYF. The CDR3 DNA is TGTGCCAGCAGGCCGACAGGGCCCTCCTACGAGCAGTACTTC.

The V call is TRBV7-2, the J call TRBJ2-2; D gene ambiguous. Trimming cost V 5 bases and J 4 bases, with 8 bases left between them. The CDR3 has 13 amino acids. Germline-derived CDR1 and CDR2 are SGHTA and FQGNSA. The chain's CDR3 is CASSLTATGELFF. The CDR3 nucleotides are TGTGCCAGCAGCCTGACGGCCACCGGGGAGCTGTTTTTT. Using reference TRBV7-2 and TRBJ2-2 for the parts outside the CDR3, the full variable domain is GAGVSQSPSNKVTEKGKDVELRCDPISGHTALYWYRQSLGQGLEFLIYFQGNSAPDKSGLPSDRFSAERTGGSVSTLTIQRTQQEDSAVYLCASSLTATGELFFGEGSRLTVL.

V gene TRBV19 combines with J gene TRBJ1-2; 9 nucleotides agree with TRBD1. Germline trimming cut 6 bases from V and 4 bases from J; bases unmatched to any gene: 6. Germline values: CDR1 LNHDA, CDR2 SQIVND (reference sequence). The CDR3 extends over 14 amino acids. CDR3 DNA: TGTGCCAGTAGGGGGACAGGGACTCTCTATGGCTACACCTTC. Its translation: CASRGTGTLYGYTF.

V is TRBV27 and J is TRBJ2-7, with 8 bases aligning to TRBD1. V trimming: 5 bases; J trimming: 2 bases; junction bases outside the gene matches: 2. This CDR3 is 13 amino acids long. Germline V CDR1 and CDR2: MNHEY, SMNVEV (reference sequence). The DNA for the CDR3 is TGTGCCAGCAGTCCGGGACAGGCCTACGAGCAGTACTTC. This encodes CASSPGQAYEQYF.

The chain joins TRBV11-2 to TRBJ1-2; TRBD1 matches at 7 bases. Germline V gives CDR1 SGHAT, CDR2 FQNNGV. Trimming at V came to 1 base and at J to 13 bases, leaving 9 bases not matched to a gene. The length of the CDR3 is 13 residues. The CDR3 DNA follows: TGTGCCAGCAGCTTAGCGCGGCAGGGGGAGCGCACCTTC. Protein: CASSLARQGERTF.

This clone has only a few counts. The chain links TRBV19 to TRBJ2-1; D may be TRBD1 (5 bases). V lost 8 bases and J 5 bases, leaving 13 bases between the germline ends. Germline V lookup: CDR1 LNHDA, CDR2 SQIVND (reference sequence). There are 13 residues in the CDR3. The CDR3 region has the DNA TGTGCCAGTGTGAATTGGGGCCACAATGAGCAGTTCTTC. Translated, it gives CASVNWGHNEQFF.

This clone was seen once. The CDR3 loop is CASSFRPGSGGRSSYNEQFF. CDR3 coding DNA: TGTGCCAGCAGTTTCCGGCCGGGTAGCGGGGGCCGAAGCTCCTACAATGAGCAGTTCTTC. The chain recombines TRBV27 with TRBJ2-1; 9 positions match TRBD2. CDR3 length equals 20 residues. The ends lost 3 bases at V and 0 bases at J; junction bases unmatched: 15. Germline V gene sequence: CDR1 MNHEY, CDR2 SMNVEV (reference sequence).

Regarding this clone: At one end the junction does not follow the germline gene, possibly because of a read error. The CDR3 is CASGDWQVSGNTIYF. CDR3 bases: TGTGCCAGCGGTGACTGGCAGGTCTCTGGAAACACCATATATTTT. The chain carries TRBV2 and TRBJ1-3; D gene unclear. CDR1 and CDR2 from the germline V gene are SNHLY and FYNNEI. This CDR3 comprises 15 residues.

This clone was seen once. The chain carries TRBV14 and TRBJ2-7, with no clear D. The CDR3 runs 12 residues. Germline V gene lookup returns CDR1 SGHDN and CDR2 FVKESK. V dropped 0 bases and J dropped 5 bases, with 5 bases sitting between them. For the CDR3, the DNA is TGTGCCAGCAGCCAAGATATCCACGAGCAGTACTTC. Translation: CASSQDIHEQYF.

The chain uses TRBV6-1 and TRBJ1-2; possibly TRBD1 for D (5 bases). CDR3 size: 17 residues. Trimming left V 4 bases short and J 4 bases short, with 22 bases between. In germline, CDR1 is MNHNS, CDR2 SASEGT. CDR3 region: CASSVDSNTFLFYGYTF. CDR3 bases: TGTGCCAGCAGTGTAGACAGCAACACCTTCCTCTTCTATGGCTACACCTTC.

The sample holds one count of this clone. This chain joins TRBV28 and TRBJ2-5; TRBD2 might be the D (6 bases). CDR3 length: 12 residues. Germline V gives CDR1 MDHEN, CDR2 SYDVKM. The V gene lost 7 bases and the J gene lost 7 bases, with 13 bases spanning the gap. The chain's CDR3 is CASTPGVGTQYF. DNA of the CDR3: TGTGCCAGCACTCCGGGGGTAGGGACCCAGTACTTC. Full variable domain (missing parts from reference TRBV28 and TRBJ2-5): DVKVTQSSRYLVKRTGEKVFLECVQDMDHENMFWYRQDPGLGLRLIYFSYDVKMKEKGDIPEGYSVSREKKERFSLILESASTNQTSMYLCASTPGVGTQYFGPGTRLLVL.

The chain employs TRBV4-2 and TRBJ2-3; TRBD2 matches 10 bases. Germline trimming cut 5 bases from V and 2 bases from J; bases unmatched to any gene: 7. This CDR3 has 16 amino acids. CDR1 LGHNA and CDR2 YNFKEQ come from the germline V gene. The CDR3 nucleotides read TGTGCCAGCAGCGTATCCGGGACTAGCGACACAGATACGCAGTATTTT. It yields the protein CASSVSGTSDTDTQYF.

This clone appeared once. The chain links TRBV4-1 to TRBJ1-2; 8 nucleotides agree with TRBD1. This CDR3 spans 15 amino acids. CDR1 is MGHRA and CDR2 is YSYEKL in the germline V gene. The V and J ends lost 4 bases and 2 bases, in that order; junction bases with no gene match: 6. The CDR3 nucleotides read TGCGCCAGCAGCCTCTCGACAGGGGAGAACTATGGCTACACCTTC. Translation gives CASSLSTGENYGYTF.